These 18 T cell receptor beta chains came from one sample sequenced in a study of blood T cells in healthy people across ages. Combining a sample-barcoded 5' primer with a J-beta primer mix, a second PCR ran for roughly 7 to 11 cycles. TCRdb ran MiXCR on the 5' RACE reads and lists one entry per CDR3 protein. Among over a million distinct CDR3 sequences listed, roughly two fifths were seen once. The sample comprised blood. Source of these receptors: a woman aged 18-35 years in good health.

Details on this clonotype: A read error may account for a junction end that differs from germline. The rearrangement uses TRBV20-1 and TRBJ1-5; D gene ambiguous. Germline assignment: CDR1 DFQATT and CDR2 SNEGSKA (reference sequence). The CDR3 extends over 13 amino acids. CDR3 protein: CSARSDSNQPLHF. CDR3 nucleotides: TGCAGTGCTAGATCGGATAGCAATCAGCCCCTGCATTTT.

The rearrangement uses TRBV5-6 and TRBJ1-5; D ambiguous. The CDR3 has 15 amino acids. CDR1 and CDR2 from the germline V gene are SGHDT and YYEEEE. Trimming pared 4 bases from V and 4 bases from J, leaving 15 bases between. In DNA, the CDR3 is TGTGCCAGCAGCCTGTACACGGTAGGGAATCAGCCCCAGCATTTT. This gives the protein CASSLYTVGNQPQHF.

This rearrangement joins TRBV20-1 to TRBJ2-1; D is possibly TRBD1 or TRBD2 (6 bases each). Per germline, CDR1 DFQATT and CDR2 SNEGSKA (reference sequence). The V and J ends lost 5 bases and 14 bases respectively, with 19 bases between them. The CDR3 has 12 residues. The CDR3 protein is CSAEEAGQREFF. The CDR3 nucleotides read TGCAGTGCTGAGGAGGCTGGACAGCGGGAGTTCTTC.

The rearrangement links TRBV25-1 to TRBJ2-2; D is ambiguous. Trimming shortened V by 1 base and J by 2 bases, and 5 bases separated the two germline ends. In germline, CDR1 is MGHDK, CDR2 SYGVNS. CDR3 size: 14 residues. In DNA form, the CDR3 reads TGTGCCAGCAGTGAATTTACCAACACCGGGGAGCTGTTTTTT. Translated, it gives CASSEFTNTGELFF. Supplemented by reference TRBV25-1 and TRBJ2-2, the full variable domain reads EADIYQTPRYLVIGTGKKITLECSQTMGHDKMYWYQQDPGMELHLIHYSYGVNSTEKGDLSSESTVSRIRTEHFPLTLESARPSHTSQYLCASSEFTNTGELFFGEGSRLTVL.

The CDR3 DNA reads as TGTGCCATCAACACTGAAGCTTTCTTT. As protein: CAINTEAFF. This chain uses TRBV2 with TRBJ1-1; D gene uncertain. V was trimmed by 10 bases and J by 2 bases, leaving 2 bases between them. The length of the CDR3 is 9 residues. Germline CDR1 SNHLY, CDR2 FYNNEI.

The gene calls are TRBV11-2 and TRBJ2-3; D remains ambiguous. CDR3 size: 13 residues. Trimming took 4 bases from V and 5 from J, leaving 10 bases between them. Germline V gene sequence: CDR1 SGHAT, CDR2 FQNNGV. CDR3: CASSSVDRDTQYF. The CDR3 DNA reads TGTGCCAGCAGCTCAGTCGATCGAGATACGCAGTATTTT.

This clonotype turned up a few times. The chain joins TRBV5-1 to TRBJ2-7, with a weak D call TRBD1 (5 bases). Germline V gives CDR1 SGHRS, CDR2 YFSETQ. CDR3 size: 14 residues. V lost 3 bases to trimming and J lost 4 bases, with 14 bases between them. The CDR3 protein is CASSSQGEVYEQYF. The CDR3 DNA reads as TGCGCCAGCAGCTCCCAGGGTGAGGTGTACGAGCAGTACTTC.

This clonotype came up a few times. The chain is built from TRBV9 and TRBJ2-7, with 14 bases fitting TRBD2. Per germline, CDR1 SGDLS and CDR2 YYNGEE. V trimming: 4 bases; J trimming: 4 bases; junction bases outside the gene matches: 13. The CDR3 spans 18 residues. CDR3 in DNA: TGTGCCAGCAGCTCCTCAGTGGGGGGGACTAGCGGGAGTTACGAGCAGTACTTC. Its translation: CASSSSVGGTSGSYEQYF.

This clonotype was observed once. This chain links TRBV7-2 with TRBJ2-7; tentatively, D is TRBD1 (5 bases). In germline, CDR1 is SGHTA, CDR2 FQGNSA. V lost 8 bases to trimming and J lost 5 bases, with 13 bases between them. The CDR3 runs 12 residues. The CDR3 region is CASGLGHDEQYF. In DNA form, the CDR3 reads TGTGCCAGCGGTCTCGGACATGACGAGCAGTACTTC.

This rearrangement joins TRBV28 to TRBJ1-5; D is perhaps TRBD1 (6 bases). CDR1 and CDR2 from the germline V gene are MDHEN and SYDVKM. The CDR3 spans 13 residues. The V and J ends lost 5 bases and 6 bases respectively, with 11 bases between them. CDR3: CASSPGQIQPQHF. The CDR3 DNA reads TGTGCCAGCAGTCCCGGACAGATTCAGCCCCAGCATTTT.

V usage is TRBV7-2 and J usage is TRBJ1-1; D not resolved. The CDR3 is 18 residues long. V gave up 5 bases and J gave up 0 bases, with 22 bases separating them. CDR1 is SGHTA, CDR2 FQGNSA, per germline. CDR3: CASSPQTAVALMNTEAFF. Here the CDR3 DNA reads TGTGCCAGCAGCCCACAGACGGCCGTTGCCCTAATGAACACTGAAGCTTTCTTT.

The chain has TRBV10-3 and TRBJ1-6; TRBD1 matches 7 bases. Germline V gene sequence: CDR1 ENHRY, CDR2 SYGVKD. With V trimmed by 7 bases and J by 8 bases, 5 bases remained unmatched. The CDR3 spans 13 residues. In DNA, the CDR3 is TGTGCCATCAAAGACAGGGAAGATTCACCCCTCCACTTT. This codes for CAIKDREDSPLHF.

The genes are TRBV29-1 and TRBJ2-3, with TRBD2 matching 7 bases. CDR3 size: 13 residues. Trimming took 8 bases from V and 0 from J; bases not matched to a gene: 5. Germline V gives CDR1 SQVTM, CDR2 ANQGSEA. The CDR3 DNA reads TGCAGCCAGCGGGGCGCTAGCACAGATACGCAGTATTTT. Translating it yields CSQRGASTDTQYF.

Ten or more counts support this clonotype. This chain connects TRBV7-2 to TRBJ2-4, with TRBD1 as a possible D gene (7 bases). CDR3 length: 13 residues. The germline V gene has CDR1 SGHTA and CDR2 FQGNSA. Trimming removed 6 bases from V and 9 bases from J, with 15 bases in between. The CDR3, as DNA: TGTGCCAGCAGGTCGAGACAGGGAGGCATTCAGTACTTC. Translation: CASRSRQGGIQYF. Based on the CDR3 plus reference TRBV7-2 and TRBJ2-4, the full variable domain is GAGVSQSPSNKVTEKGKDVELRCDPISGHTALYWYRQSLGQGLEFLIYFQGNSAPDKSGLPSDRFSAERTGGSVSTLTIQRTQQEDSAVYLCASRSRQGGIQYFGAGTRLSVL.

This clonotype has a handful of counts. V usage is TRBV12-3 or TRBV12-4 and J usage is TRBJ1-2; TRBD1 matches at 9 bases. The CDR3 runs 13 residues. V was pared by 2 bases and J by 13 bases, with 8 bases of the junction left unmatched. CDR3 DNA sequence: TGTGCCAGCAGTTTAACTGGGACAGGGTATCCCACCTTC. This codes for CASSLTGTGYPTF.

Only a few counts were recorded for this clonotype. The chain has TRBV7-2 and TRBJ1-5; perhaps TRBD1 as D (5 bases). The CDR3 extends over 12 amino acids. CDR1 is SGHTA, CDR2 FQGNSA, per germline. V lost 6 bases and J lost 9, with 12 bases in between. As DNA, the CDR3 is TGTGCCAGCAGACCCAGGGTTGGGCCCCAGCATTTT. This gives the protein CASRPRVGPQHF.

The rearrangement links TRBV4-3 to TRBJ2-3; D not certain. The V gene lost 1 base and the J gene lost 2 bases, with 10 bases spanning the gap. The CDR3 is made up of 15 amino acids. Per the germline V gene, CDR1 is LGHNA and CDR2 is YSLEER. The CDR3 spells CASSQVKRYTDTQYF. As DNA, the CDR3 is TGCGCCAGCAGCCAAGTTAAACGCTACACAGATACGCAGTATTTT.

In its sample, this clonotype was seen a few times. Written as DNA, the CDR3 is TGTGCCATCAGTGAGTTTGGACTAGCGGGGGCCCAAGAGACCCAGTACTTC. Protein product: CAISEFGLAGAQETQYF. The J gene is TRBJ2-5, the V gene TRBV10-3; 13 positions match TRBD2. Per germline, CDR1 ENHRY and CDR2 SYGVKD. The CDR3 sequence is 17 residues long. V shed 1 base and J 1 base; nucleotides not matched to a gene: 3.